These T cell receptor beta chains were read from a single sample in a study of cytomegalovirus exposure and HLA in healthy donors. Sequencing used immunoSEQ multiplex PCR; TCRdb keeps in-frame clones, though not all of them. Of 70,000 to 95,000 clones in the sample, approximately 84% were seen once. The sequenced material came from PBMCs. The receptors were sampled from a woman under 30 in good health and CMV-seropositive. Each CDR3 is given with its conserved first and last residue. Fields, in order: CDR3 length, V gene, clone size, D gene, J gene, CDR3 protein, CDR3 DNA. The D gene is left open where the match is weak. Size values are once, few and many counts, or a class for expanded clones, and some rows have none.

CDR3 length: 16; V gene: TRBV27; clone size: few; D gene: TRBD1; J gene: TRBJ1-1; CDR3 protein: CASSSPGQGISTEAFF; CDR3 DNA: TGTGCCAGCAGTTCTCCGGGACAGGGGATAAGCACTGAAGCTTTCTTT
CDR3 length: 17; V gene: TRBV28; clone size: -; D gene: TRBD2; J gene: TRBJ2-7; CDR3 protein: CASSLLAGHPSSYEQYF; CDR3 DNA: TGTGCCAGCAGTTTATTAGCGGGACACCCGAGCTCCTACGAGCAGTACTTC
CDR3 length: 17; V gene: TRBV7-2; clone size: -; D gene: -; J gene: TRBJ2-7; CDR3 protein: CASSLTSFATPSYEQYF; CDR3 DNA: TGTGCCAGCAGCTTAACTAGCTTTGCTACTCCCTCCTACGAGCAGTACTTC
CDR3 length: 16; V gene: TRBV29-1; clone size: -; D gene: TRBD2; J gene: TRBJ2-2; CDR3 protein: CSGGGVAGENTGELFF; CDR3 DNA: TGCAGCGGGGGCGGAGTAGCGGGAGAAAATACCGGGGAGCTGTTTTTT
CDR3 length: 11; V gene: TRBV6-1; clone size: -; D gene: -; J gene: TRBJ2-7; CDR3 protein: CASSVEHEQYF; CDR3 DNA: TGTGCCAGCAGCGTAGAACACGAGCAGTACTTC
CDR3 length: 14; V gene: TRBV28; clone size: -; D gene: TRBD2; J gene: TRBJ2-7; CDR3 protein: CASHRTSGTYEQYF; CDR3 DNA: TGTGCCAGCCACCGGACTAGCGGGACTTACGAGCAGTACTTC
CDR3 length: 13; V gene: TRBV9; clone size: -; D gene: -; J gene: TRBJ1-2; CDR3 protein: CASSVDRNYGYTF; CDR3 DNA: TGTGCCAGCAGCGTAGACAGAAACTATGGCTACACCTTC
CDR3 length: 16; V gene: TRBV28; clone size: -; D gene: TRBD1; J gene: TRBJ1-5; CDR3 protein: CASSFGQGFSNQPQHF; CDR3 DNA: TGTGCCAGCAGTTTTGGACAGGGGTTTAGCAATCAGCCCCAGCATTTT
CDR3 length: 13; V gene: TRBV5-6; clone size: few; D gene: -; J gene: TRBJ1-5; CDR3 protein: CASSQGSGQPQHF; CDR3 DNA: TGTGCCAGCAGCCAGGGGTCGGGTCAGCCCCAGCATTTT
CDR3 length: 16; V gene: TRBV9; clone size: -; D gene: TRBD1; J gene: TRBJ2-1; CDR3 protein: CASSAYGTGVSSEQFF; CDR3 DNA: TGTGCCAGCAGCGCCTACGGGACAGGGGTAAGCTCGGAGCAGTTCTTC
CDR3 length: 16; V gene: TRBV7-9; clone size: -; D gene: -; J gene: TRBJ1-1; CDR3 protein: CASSLTSPGGNTEAFF; CDR3 DNA: TGTGCCAGCAGCCTCACGTCCCCGGGAGGAAACACTGAAGCTTTCTTT
CDR3 length: 13; V gene: TRBV6-6; clone size: once; D gene: -; J gene: TRBJ1-1; CDR3 protein: CASINSLGVEAFF; CDR3 DNA: TGTGCCAGCATAAATTCATTGGGCGTTGAAGCTTTCTTT
CDR3 length: 16; V gene: TRBV4-1; clone size: -; D gene: TRBD2; J gene: TRBJ2-7; CDR3 protein: CASSQDHAGLAGDPYF; CDR3 DNA: TGCGCCAGCAGCCAAGATCACGCGGGACTAGCGGGAGATCCGTACTTC
CDR3 length: 14; V gene: TRBV5-1; clone size: -; D gene: -; J gene: TRBJ2-5; CDR3 protein: CASSDPGGVETQYF; CDR3 DNA: TGCGCCAGCAGCGATCCGGGCGGGGTAGAGACCCAGTACTTC
CDR3 length: 14; V gene: TRBV6-5; clone size: -; D gene: TRBD2; J gene: TRBJ2-7; CDR3 protein: CASSRRLAGDEQYF; CDR3 DNA: TGTGCCAGCAGTAGGCGACTAGCGGGAGACGAGCAGTACTTC
CDR3 length: 14; V gene: TRBV2; clone size: -; D gene: -; J gene: TRBJ2-2; CDR3 protein: CASSEAEGTGELFF; CDR3 DNA: TGTGCCAGCAGTGAAGCGGAGGGGACCGGGGAGCTGTTTTTT
CDR3 length: 15; V gene: TRBV4-1; clone size: -; D gene: TRBD1; J gene: TRBJ1-5; CDR3 protein: CASSQGQGSNQPQHF; CDR3 DNA: TGCGCCAGCAGCCAAGGACAGGGTAGCAATCAGCCCCAGCATTTT
CDR3 length: 14; V gene: TRBV6-6; clone size: -; D gene: -; J gene: TRBJ1-2; CDR3 protein: CASQHEGGWYGYTF; CDR3 DNA: TGTGCCAGCCAACATGAAGGGGGTTGGTATGGCTACACCTTC
CDR3 length: 10; V gene: TRBV20-1; clone size: -; D gene: -; J gene: TRBJ2-5; CDR3 protein: CSAAQETQYF; CDR3 DNA: TGCAGTGCGGCTCAAGAGACCCAGTACTTC
CDR3 length: 11; V gene: TRBV30; clone size: -; D gene: -; J gene: TRBJ2-7; CDR3 protein: CAWTTQYEQYF; CDR3 DNA: TGTGCCTGGACAACACAATACGAGCAGTACTTC